This T cell receptor (beta chain) comes out of a study of cytotoxic CD8 clonotypes in ibrutinib-treated CLL. Study context: Response samples were taken after a median about eleven months of treatment, range 6 to 36. Mean per-sample yields comprised 255,043 productive templates and 80,000 to 100,000 productive rearrangements. Study findings and constraints: Clonality was higher at baseline than in age-matched healthy donors and tracked circulating CD8+ T-cell counts. Rising at ibrutinib response, clonality subsequently fell back toward baseline at progression.

V lost 4 bases to trimming and J lost 2 bases; unmatched junction nucleotides: 10. This CDR3 contains 16 residues. CDR1 and CDR2 from the germline V gene are SGHDT and YYEEEE. Note on this clone: Antigen specificity is unknown.

Here immunoSEQ multiplex PCR was the method, and the copy in TCRdb shows in-frame clones only, minus some. The repertoire holds about 160,000 clones, roughly 77% seen once, with roughly 2% in the top ten. This chain connects TRBV5-6 to TRBJ2-3, with 7 bases matching TRBD2. This sequence was found in a human donor with chronic lymphocytic leukemia. The sample was PBMCs, taken after 12 months of ibrutinib treatment. The CDR3 here is CASSLLELALTDTQYF. In DNA, the CDR3 is TGTGCCAGCAGCCTACTGGAACTAGCGCTCACAGATACGCAGTATTTT.